This T cell receptor beta chain stems from a study of T-cell reconstitution after alpha-beta-depleted transplantation in children. Note on this clonotype: This may be a read error: a much more frequent sequence differs by one nucleotide.

Losses at the gene ends were 7 bases for V and 6 bases for J; bases not matched to a gene: 8. Germline CDR1 and CDR2: SQVTM and ANQGSEA. This CDR3 region has 16 residues. Researchers prepared the TCRbeta library using unique molecular identifiers, the study reports. MiXCR, run by TCRdb on the PCR reads, gives a single entry per CDR3 protein. Here the sample spans 240,000 or so distinct CDR3 sequences, 12% being singletons. This receptor was obtained from a human donor who donated a stem cell graft to a child with acute lymphoblastic leukemia. The source was PBMCs from the stem cell graft donor, collected from the stem cell graft. The chain couples TRBV29-1 to TRBJ2-2; TRBD2 agrees at 16 bases. This CDR3 reads CSATLGLAGGAGELFF. DNA for the CDR3: TGCAGCGCTACCCTGGGACTAGCGGGAGGGGCCGGGGAGCTGTTTTTT.